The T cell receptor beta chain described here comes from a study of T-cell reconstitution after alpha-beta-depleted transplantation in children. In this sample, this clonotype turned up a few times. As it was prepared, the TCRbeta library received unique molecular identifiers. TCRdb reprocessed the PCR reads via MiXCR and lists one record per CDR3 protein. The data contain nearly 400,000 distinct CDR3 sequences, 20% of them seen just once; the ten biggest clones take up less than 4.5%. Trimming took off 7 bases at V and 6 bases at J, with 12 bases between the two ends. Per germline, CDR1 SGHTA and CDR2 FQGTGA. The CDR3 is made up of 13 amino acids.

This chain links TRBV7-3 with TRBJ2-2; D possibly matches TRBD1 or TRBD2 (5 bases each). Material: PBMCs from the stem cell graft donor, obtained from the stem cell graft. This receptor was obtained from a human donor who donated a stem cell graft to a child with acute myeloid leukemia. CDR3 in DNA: TGTGCCAGCAAAGTCGGGGCTGCCGGGGAGCTGTTTTTT. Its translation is CASKVGAAGELFF.